The 22 T cell receptor beta chains below all came from one sample that was sequenced in a study of blood T cell repertoires in COVID-19. Only in-frame clones appear in the TCRdb table, and some are missing; sequencing was by immunoSEQ multiplex PCR. The sample includes fewer than 14,000 clones, 83% of them seen just once. Input material: peripheral blood. These receptors all come from a human donor in a cohort sampled during active COVID-19.

The chain employs TRBV14 and TRBJ2-2; TRBD2 agrees at 7 bases. The V gene end was trimmed by 3 bases and the J gene end by 0 bases; junction bases not matched to a gene: 7. In germline, CDR1 is SGHDN, CDR2 FVKESK. There are 17 residues in the CDR3. This CDR3 is CASSQRAGSPNTGELFF. The CDR3 DNA is TGTGCCAGCAGCCAGAGAGCGGGAAGCCCGAACACCGGGGAGCTGTTTTTT.

The chain carries TRBV27 and TRBJ2-1, with 7 bases matching TRBD2. After removal of 7 bases from V and 2 bases from J, the junction contained 2 bases not matched to a gene. This CDR3 is built from 13 residues. Germline V gives CDR1 MNHEY, CDR2 SMNVEV (reference sequence). The DNA of the CDR3 is TGTGCCAGCACGGGGGGAACCTACAATGAGCAGTTCTTC. It encodes CASTGGTYNEQFF.

The V gene is TRBV29-1, the J gene TRBJ2-3; 7 positions match TRBD2. The ends lost 7 bases at V and 4 bases at J; junction bases unmatched: 17. The CDR3 runs to 16 residues. The V gene's germline CDR1 is SQVTM and CDR2 ANQGSEA. CDR3 in DNA: TGCAGCGCAAAGGGGTCCGGGACTAAGAGAGCAGATACGCAGTATTTT. This translates into CSAKGSGTKRADTQYF.

The V call is TRBV5-1, the J call TRBJ1-1, with D possibly TRBD1 on 5 matching bases. This CDR3 is built from 16 residues. From germline, CDR1 is SGHRS and CDR2 YFSETQ. The V end lost 3 bases, the J end lost 0 bases, and 15 bases lay between the germline ends. The CDR3 here is CASSSPGLRMNTEAFF. The CDR3 DNA reads TGCGCCAGCAGCTCTCCAGGGCTTCGTATGAACACTGAAGCTTTCTTT.

This clone has just a few counts. The chain joins TRBV5-1 to TRBJ2-3; a weak D match, TRBD1 (5 bases). The CDR3 is made up of 15 amino acids. CDR1 is SGHRS, CDR2 YFSETQ, per germline. Between the trimmed V and J ends, which lost 0 bases and 1 base, there was a span of 9 bases. CDR3 nucleotides: TGCGCCAGCAGCTTGGCAGGGCGAGGCACAGATACGCAGTATTTT. Translating gives CASSLAGRGTDTQYF. The full variable domain, rest sourced from reference TRBV5-1 and TRBJ2-3, is KAGVTQTPRYLIKTRGQQVTLSCSPISGHRSVSWYQQTPGQGLQFLFEYFSETQRNKGNFPGRFSGRQFSNSRSEMNVSTLELGDSALYLCASSLAGRGTDTQYFGPGTRLTVL.

The V call is TRBV28, the J call TRBJ1-1, with D perhaps TRBD1 (5 bases). The V end lost 7 bases, the J end lost 1 base, and 10 bases lay between the germline ends. This CDR3 is 13 amino acids long. Germline-derived CDR1 and CDR2 are MDHEN and SYDVKM. CDR3 sequence reads: CASTSGGNTEAFF. For the CDR3, the DNA is TGTGCCAGCACCAGCGGGGGGAACACTGAAGCTTTCTTT.

This chain joins TRBV19 and TRBJ1-1, with 8 bases that match TRBD1. There are 13 residues in the CDR3. The germline V gene has CDR1 LNHDA and CDR2 SQIVND (reference sequence). With V trimmed by 3 bases and J by 7 bases, 4 bases remained unmatched. The CDR3 is CASSMTQGDEAFF. In DNA, the CDR3 is TGTGCCAGTAGTATGACACAGGGGGATGAAGCTTTCTTT.

CDR3 protein: CTSSHAWDSFNQPQHF. The DNA for the CDR3 is TGCACCAGCAGCCACGCCTGGGACAGCTTCAATCAGCCCCAGCATTTT. J is TRBJ1-5 and V is TRBV1; the table assigns TRBD1, which was not confirmed against the DNA. TRBV1 is deemed a pseudogene. The CDR3 runs 16 residues.

This chain connects TRBV2 to TRBJ2-2, with 7 positions matching TRBD1. The V segment lost 0 bases and the J segment 1 base; nucleotides outside the gene matches: 5. The CDR3 is made up of 17 amino acids. Germline V gives CDR1 SNHLY, CDR2 FYNNEI. The CDR3 DNA reads as TGTGCCAGCAGTGAAGCGCTCGGGACAGAGAACACCGGGGAGCTGTTTTTT. Protein sequence: CASSEALGTENTGELFF. Drawing the rest from reference TRBV2 and TRBJ2-2, the complete variable domain is EPEVTQTPSHQVTQMGQEVILRCVPISNHLYFYWYRQILGQKVEFLVSFYNNEISEKSEIFDDQFSVERPDGSNFTLKIRSTKLEDSAMYFCASSEALGTENTGELFFGEGSRLTVL.

To note about this clone: Within the sample, other DNA sequences also encode this same CDR3. This chain connects TRBV10-1 to TRBJ2-7; D ambiguous. This CDR3 is built from 12 residues. Trimming shortened V by 6 bases and J by 2 bases, and 8 bases separated the two germline ends. The germline CDR1 and CDR2 sequences are WNHNN and SYGVQD (reference sequence). The CDR3: CASSHDTYEQYF. As DNA, the CDR3 is TGCGCCAGCAGCCACGACACCTACGAGCAGTACTTC.

The chain employs TRBV6-1 and TRBJ2-5, with D perhaps matching TRBD2 (6 bases). V lost 3 bases and J lost 5, with 13 bases in between. The CDR3 consists of 14 residues. Germline lookup yields CDR1 MNHNS and CDR2 SASEGT. This CDR3 is CASSESSGRETQYF. The CDR3 DNA follows: TGTGCCAGCAGTGAGTCTTCAGGGAGGGAGACCCAGTACTTC.

The V and J genes are TRBV14 and TRBJ1-3; D is undetermined. The length of the CDR3 is 15 residues. The V end lost 1 base, the J end lost 4 bases, and 11 bases lay between the germline ends. CDR1 SGHDN and CDR2 FVKESK come from the germline V gene. The CDR3, as DNA: TGTGCCAGCAGCCAAGTAACGGGTTCCGGAAACACCATATATTTT. Translating gives CASSQVTGSGNTIYF. The whole variable domain, filled in from reference TRBV14 and TRBJ1-3, reads EAGVTQFPSHSVIEKGQTVTLRCDPISGHDNLYWYRRVMGKEIKFLLHFVKESKQDESGMPNNRFLAERTGGTYSTLKVQPAELEDSGVYFCASSQVTGSGNTIYFGEGSWLTVV.

This chain joins TRBV14 and TRBJ2-1; 8 nucleotides agree with TRBD2. Germline V gene data show CDR1 as SGHDN and CDR2 as FVKESK. Trimming at V came to 0 bases and at J to 0 bases, leaving 4 bases not matched to a gene. This CDR3 comprises 17 residues. CDR3 bases: TGTGCCAGCAGCCAAGATCAAAGCGGGAGCTCCTACAATGAGCAGTTCTTC. It codes for CASSQDQSGSSYNEQFF. Variable domain in full (rest from reference TRBV14 and TRBJ2-1): EAGVTQFPSHSVIEKGQTVTLRCDPISGHDNLYWYRRVMGKEIKFLLHFVKESKQDESGMPNNRFLAERTGGTYSTLKVQPAELEDSGVYFCASSQDQSGSSYNEQFFGPGTRLTVL.

The sample holds one count of this clone. The chain recombines TRBV19 with TRBJ2-1; TRBD2 aligns across 10 bases. This CDR3 is built from 15 residues. V gave up 4 bases and J gave up 4 bases; unmatched junction bases: 4. Germline V gene sequence: CDR1 LNHDA, CDR2 SQIVND (reference sequence). The chain's CDR3 is CASSTGTSAYNEQFF. The CDR3 bases are TGTGCCAGTAGTACCGGGACTAGCGCATACAATGAGCAGTTCTTC.

This clone was observed a single time. The chain has TRBV19 and TRBJ2-3, with TRBD2 as a possible D gene (6 bases). V was trimmed by 5 bases and J by 7 bases, leaving 19 bases between them. Germline V gene data show CDR1 as LNHDA and CDR2 as SQIVND (reference sequence). This CDR3 is 15 amino acids long. The CDR3 here is CASSPDLRDSNTQYF. The CDR3 nucleotides read TGTGCCAGTAGTCCCGACTTGCGGGACTCAAATACGCAGTATTTT.

This clone appeared a single time. The J gene is TRBJ2-3, the V gene TRBV9; 7 bases fit TRBD1. This CDR3 has 19 residues. Germline V lookup: CDR1 SGDLS, CDR2 YYNGEE. After removal of 4 bases from V and 4 bases from J, the junction contained 21 bases not matched to a gene. For the CDR3, the DNA is TGTGCCAGCAGCTCGAGACAGGGTTATAACCCCGGCCCCCCAGATACGCAGTATTTT. Amino acid sequence: CASSSRQGYNPGPPDTQYF. Using reference TRBV9 and TRBJ2-3 for the parts outside the CDR3, the full variable domain is DSGVTQTPKHLITATGQRVTLRCSPRSGDLSVYWYQQSLDQGLQFLIQYYNGEERAKGNILERFSAQQFPDLHSELNLSSLELGDSALYFCASSSRQGYNPGPPDTQYFGPGTRLTVL.

The gene calls are TRBV28 and TRBJ2-5, with TRBD1 matching 7 bases. The germline V gene has CDR1 MDHEN and CDR2 SYDVKM. The CDR3 has 14 residues. V lost 7 bases, J lost 1 base, and 6 bases stayed unmatched. The CDR3 reads CASTSGTVQETQYF. The CDR3 nucleotides read TGTGCCAGCACCTCTGGGACAGTCCAAGAGACCCAGTACTTC.

The rearrangement joins TRBV7-9 to TRBJ1-4; tentative D call: TRBD1 (6 bases). V lost 5 bases to trimming and J lost 4 bases, with 17 bases between them. The CDR3 covers 16 residues. CDR1 is SEHNR, CDR2 FQNEAQ, per germline (reference sequence). The CDR3 region has the DNA TGTGCCAGCAGCAAGACAGGACAGACGATTAATGAAAAACTGTTTTTT. It encodes CASSKTGQTINEKLFF.

This chain connects TRBV7-9 to TRBJ2-3, with 14 bases matching TRBD2. V dropped 5 bases and J dropped 6; count of bases not matched to a gene: 10. CDR1 is SEHNR, CDR2 FQNEAQ, per germline (reference sequence). This CDR3 region has 17 residues. The CDR3 DNA reads TGTGCCAGCAGCCCGAAGAGACTAGCGGGAGGGAAGGATACGCAGTATTTT. Translated: CASSPKRLAGGKDTQYF.

The chain recombines TRBV29-1 with TRBJ1-5; 8 nucleotides align to TRBD1. There are 14 residues in the CDR3. The ends lost 7 bases at V and 7 bases at J; junction bases unmatched: 12. Looked up from germline, CDR1 is SQVTM and CDR2 is ANQGSEA. For the CDR3, the DNA is TGCAGCGCACTATTCGGGACAGGAGGACAGCCCCAGCATTTT. Amino acid sequence: CSALFGTGGQPQHF.

This clone occurred once. The chain is built from TRBV19 and TRBJ2-1; D may be TRBD1 (6 bases). CDR3 length equals 14 residues. Germline CDR1 is LNHDA and CDR2 is SQIVND (reference sequence). Between the trimmed V and J ends, which lost 4 bases and 6 bases, there was a span of 13 bases. CDR3 sequence: CASSTLTGSNEQFF. In DNA, the CDR3 is TGTGCCAGTAGTACCCTGACAGGCTCCAATGAGCAGTTCTTC.

This chain uses TRBV4-1 with TRBJ1-5; 10 positions agree with TRBD1. The CDR3 spans 16 residues. With 4 bases clipped from V and 7 bases from J, the junction kept 10 bases outside the gene matches. Germline CDR1 MGHRA, CDR2 YSYEKL. This chain's CDR3 is CASSRVWTGGKQPQHF. Written as DNA, the CDR3 is TGCGCCAGCAGCCGGGTTTGGACAGGGGGGAAACAGCCCCAGCATTTT.